This entry features one TCR beta chain sequence. This entry comes from a study of blood T cell repertoires in COVID-19. Background on the study: T cells, B-cell-depleted T cells, or PBMCs supplied cDNA or gDNA.

With V trimmed by 0 bases and J by 6 bases, 4 bases remained unmatched. CDR1 and CDR2 from the germline V gene are SGHNT and YYREEE (reference sequence). This CDR3 is built from 15 residues. Measured with immunoSEQ multiplex PCR; TCRdb has only the in-frame clones, and not every one. The table records about 21,000 clones, approximately 90% of them present only once. The chain uses TRBV5-4 and TRBJ2-1; TRBD2 agrees at 9 bases. This receptor was taken from a human donor with active COVID-19. The donor label of this sample is uncertain. Sample: peripheral blood. Here the CDR3 DNA reads TGTGCCAGCAGCTTGGATGGCGGGAGGGCCAATGAGCAGTTCTTC. Its protein product is CASSLDGGRANEQFF.